This T cell receptor (beta chain) was obtained from a study of Ad26.COV2.S vaccination and SARS-CoV-2 variants. Notes on the study in general: Vaccine recipients and placebo recipients showed similar non-spike TCR breadth. The breadth of spike-specific CD8+ and CD4+ T cell responses after vaccination was reportedly substantial. Spike-specific TCR breadth in vaccine recipients exceeded that seen in placebo recipients.

Germline CDR1 and CDR2: GTSNPN and SVGIG (reference sequence). This CDR3 is 14 amino acids long. Trimming pared 1 base from V and 4 bases from J, leaving 8 bases between. Sequencing used immunoSEQ multiplex PCR; TCRdb keeps in-frame clones, though not all of them. The table has some 190,000 clones, 70% to 90% seen once. As concerns this clone: As yet, its antigen is unknown.

This TCR was sampled from a human donor who had recovered from COVID-19. The chain combines TRBV30 with TRBJ1-6; D remains ambiguous. The sequencing used peripheral blood, collected after recovery from COVID-19. This CDR3 is CAWSGSGYNSPLHF. CDR3 nucleotides: TGTGCCTGGAGTGGGTCGGGATATAATTCACCCCTCCACTTT.